The rows below give T cell receptor beta chains drawn from one sample of a study of T cells in Graves' hyperthyroidism and ophthalmopathy. TCRdb reanalysed the multiplex PCR reads using MiXCR and keeps one entry per CDR3 protein. The sample shows around 360,000 distinct CDR3 sequences, around 15% of them seen only once. Sequencing used blood. The receptors were sampled from a woman aged 60-75 years with Graves' ophthalmopathy. Each CDR3 is given with its conserved first and last residue. D genes are given only for firm matches. Not every row has a clone size; where given, it reads once, few, many or a size class.

V gene	clone size	D gene	J gene	CDR3 DNA	CDR3 protein
TRBV27	many	TRBD1	TRBJ1-2	TGTGCCACACGACAGGGGAGCGGCTACACCTTC	CATRQGSGYTF
TRBV5-1	many	TRBD2	TRBJ2-6	TGCGCCAGCAAGGGGCAGGGAGGGCCTGGGGCCAACGTCCTGACTTTC	CASKGQGGPGANVLTF
TRBV2	NA	TRBD1	TRBJ2-4	TGTGCCAGCATCCACCCGGGACAGGGGGCGCGGGCCAAAAACATTCAGTACTTC	CASIHPGQGARAKNIQYF
TRBV20-1	few	NA	TRBJ2-3	TGCAGTGCTAGAGATCAGGGGGGGAGCACAGATGCGCAGTATTTT	CSARDQGGSTDAQYF
TRBV2	many	NA	TRBJ2-1	TGTGCCAGCAGTGATGAGGTCTTTTTTTCCGATGAGCAGTTCTTC	CASSDEVFFSDEQFF
TRBV9	NA	NA	TRBJ2-1	TGTGCCAGCAGCCCGATCCCCTCGGCTAGCTCCTACAATGAGCAGTTCTTC	CASSPIPSASSYNEQFF
TRBV20-1	NA	NA	TRBJ2-3	TGCAGTGTCTATCAGGGTAGCACAGATACGCAGTATTTT	CSVYQGSTDTQYF
TRBV5-1	many	NA	TRBJ1-5	TGCGCCAGCAGCTTGGGGGAGGGCAATCAGCCCCAGCATTTT	CASSLGEGNQPQHF
TRBV15	NA	TRBD1	TRBJ2-3	TGTGCCACCAGCAGCTTAGGGAGCGGACCAGGGGGAGATACGCAGTATTTT	CATSSLGSGPGGDTQYF
TRBV20-1	NA	TRBD2	TRBJ2-7	TGCAGTGCTAGAATCGGGGGGGGGTCCTACGAGCAGTACTTC	CSARIGGGSYEQYF
TRBV19	NA	TRBD1	TRBJ1-1	TGTGCCAGTAGTTACAGGGGGCGTTGGACTGAAGCTTTCTTT	CASSYRGRWTEAFF
TRBV24-1	many	TRBD2	TRBJ2-3	TGTGCCACCAGTGATTTACTAGCGGGAGGGGCAGATACGCAGTATTTT	CATSDLLAGGADTQYF
TRBV28	many	NA	TRBJ2-5	TGTGCCAGCAGTTTACTCGCCCCGAGGGAGTACCAAGAGACCCAGTACTTC	CASSLLAPREYQETQYF
TRBV30	many	NA	TRBJ2-4	TGTGCCTGGAGTAGGGCCCCGGTAAGGAACATTCAGTACTTC	CAWSRAPVRNIQYF
TRBV7-9	many	NA	TRBJ2-6	TGTGCCAGCAGCTTATACGTCTCTGGGGCCAACGTCCTGACTTTC	CASSLYVSGANVLTF
TRBV12-3/TRBV12-4	many	TRBD2	TRBJ2-7	TGTGCCAGCAGTTTAGGGACTAGCCTTTACGAGCAGTACTTC	CASSLGTSLYEQYF
TRBV28	many	TRBD2	TRBJ2-1	TGTGCCAGCAGGACTCACGCGGGAGGGCCAAATGAGCAGTTCTTC	CASRTHAGGPNEQFF
TRBV28	few	NA	TRBJ1-4	TGTGCCAGCAATTTTTTGGACACGGCGTCAACTAATGAAAAACTGTTTTTT	CASNFLDTASTNEKLFF
TRBV7-2	many	NA	TRBJ1-5	TGTGCCAGCAGCCCCTCCTTGGGGGACAATCAGCCCCAGCATTTT	CASSPSLGDNQPQHF
TRBV9	once	TRBD2	TRBJ2-5	TGTGCCAGCAGCATAACTAGCGGCCAAGAGACCCAGTACTTC	CASSITSGQETQYF
TRBV6-5	NA	TRBD1	TRBJ2-5	TGTGCCAGCAGTTACTCGCAGGGGGCAGAAGAGACCCAGTACTTC	CASSYSQGAEETQYF
TRBV4-2	NA	TRBD2	TRBJ2-5	TGTGCCAGCAGCCAAGACCCCCTGCGGGGGATGAAGCAAGAGACCCAGTACTTC	CASSQDPLRGMKQETQYF
TRBV20-1	many	NA	TRBJ2-2	TGCAGTGCTAGAGACCGGGTCGGGATTGGGGTAACCGGGGAGCTGTTTTTT	CSARDRVGIGVTGELFF
TRBV5-1	many	NA	TRBJ2-4	TGCGCCAGCAGCTTGGTCGAGGACAGTTTCAAAAACATTCAGTACTTC	CASSLVEDSFKNIQYF
TRBV19	few	TRBD1	TRBJ2-7	TGTGCCAGTAGTGCGGGACAGGCTTCCTACGAGCAGTACTTC	CASSAGQASYEQYF
TRBV20-1	NA	NA	TRBJ2-2	TGCAGTGCTCGGAGGGCGAACACCGGGGAGCTGTTTTTT	CSARRANTGELFF
TRBV9	many	NA	TRBJ2-5	TGTGCCAGCAGCGCGCACAGGGACCAAGAGACCCAGTACTTC	CASSAHRDQETQYF
TRBV19	few	TRBD1	TRBJ2-5	TGTGCCAGTAGTATTCAAGCCCCGACAGGGTTTGGACAAGAGACCCAGTACTTC	CASSIQAPTGFGQETQYF
TRBV19	many	NA	TRBJ2-1	TGTGCCAGTACTATGGACCGGGACGGGACGTACAATGAGCAGTTCTTC	CASTMDRDGTYNEQFF
TRBV3-1	many	NA	TRBJ2-4	TGTGCCAGCAGCCAAGCTGGGGGACTGGCCAAAAACATTCAGTACTTC	CASSQAGGLAKNIQYF